The TCR beta chain described here comes from a study of OX40 agonist ivuxolimab in advanced cancers. The assay was immunoSEQ multiplex PCR, and TCRdb's table has in-frame clones only and misses some. The sample shows about 70,000 clones, roughly nine tenths of them seen only once. Trimming pared 3 bases from V and 5 bases from J, leaving 16 bases between. The CDR3 is 15 amino acids. The germline CDR1 and CDR2 sequences are SEHNR and FQNEAQ (reference sequence). Sequencing was performed on CD4+ or CD8+ T cells sorted from blood, taken in a trial of the OX40 agonist ivuxolimab. The sequence was obtained from an adult with an advanced solid tumor such as melanoma, head and neck, liver or kidney cancer. The chain recombines TRBV7-9 with TRBJ2-5; D might be TRBD2 (6 bases). The DNA of the CDR3 is TGTGCCAGCAGCTTTGAGGGACTCGGTGCGGAGACCCAGTACTTC. Translating it yields CASSFEGLGAETQYF.